These T cell receptor beta chains were read from a single sample in a study of blood T cell repertoires in COVID-19. This table comes from immunoSEQ multiplex PCR, and its TCRdb copy is limited to in-frame clones, with some not included. In the table there are 190,000 or so clones, 87% of which are singletons. The sample taken for sequencing was PBMCs or T cells enriched from blood (not recorded which). The receptors stem from a woman in her 30s who had recovered from COVID-19. Each CDR3 is given with its conserved first and last residue. The order of the fields is J gene, V gene, D gene, clone size, CDR3 DNA, CDR3 protein. The D gene is left open where the match is weak. Size is stated for part of the rows, as once, few or many counts, or as a class when the clone is expanded.

>TRBJ1-5|TRBV7-8|-|-
TGTGCCAGCAGCTTAGACAGGGAGTATGGTCAGCCCCAGCATTTT
CASSLDREYGQPQHF
>TRBJ2-1|TRBV6-5|TRBD2|-
TGTGCCAGCACCCAACTAGCGCCTGAGCAGTTCTTC
CASTQLAPEQFF
>TRBJ1-4|TRBV19|-|-
TGTGCCAGTAGTATGGGCCAGACTAATGAAAAACTGTTTTTT
CASSMGQTNEKLFF
>TRBJ1-5|TRBV9|-|-
TGTGCCAGCAGCGTATACACCGGGAGCAATCAGCCCCAGCATTTT
CASSVYTGSNQPQHF
>TRBJ2-3|TRBV24-1|TRBD2|-
TGTGCCACCAGTGATCCCACGGGGAGCGGGAGTTTAACAGATACGCAGTATTTT
CATSDPTGSGSLTDTQYF
>TRBJ2-7|TRBV10-3|-|-
TGTGCCATCAAAGGACTGCTGCCCCTCGAGCAGTACTTC
CAIKGLLPLEQYF
>TRBJ1-1|TRBV29-1|TRBD1|once
TGCAGCGCCAACAGGGGGCATACTGAAGCTTTCTTT
CSANRGHTEAFF
>TRBJ2-7|TRBV5-6|-|-
TGTGCCAGCAGCCACCGGACTCCCCCTTACGAGCAGTACTTC
CASSHRTPPYEQYF
>TRBJ2-3|TRBV19|-|-
TGTGCCAGTAGTATAGACCAAGGAGGAGATACGCAGTATTTT
CASSIDQGGDTQYF
>TRBJ2-3|TRBV11-3|TRBD2|-
TGTGCCAGCACCGCGACTAGCGGGAGTGTCGATACGCAGTATTTT
CASTATSGSVDTQYF
>TRBJ1-1|TRBV20-1|-|-
TGCAATGCCGGGAAAGATGGAGCTTTCTTT
CNAGKDGAFF
>TRBJ2-1|TRBV7-3|TRBD2|-
TGTGCCAGCAGCGTCGGGACTAGCGGGAGTAATGAGCAGTTCTTC
CASSVGTSGSNEQFF
>TRBJ2-3|TRBV7-9|-|-
TGTGCCAGCAGCTTAGGGGCCACAACAGATACGCAGTATTTT
CASSLGATTDTQYF
>TRBJ2-7|TRBV25-1|-|-
TGTGCCAGCAGCCCTGGAGGGCCCAACGAGCAGTACTTC
CASSPGGPNEQYF
>TRBJ2-1|TRBV4-3|-|-
TGCGCCAGCAGCCAAGAATGGCCCCTTTATGGGGGCGGGTACAATGAGCAGTTCTTC
CASSQEWPLYGGGYNEQFF
>TRBJ2-1|TRBV4-3|TRBD1|-
TGCGCCAGCAGCCGACAGATCAGGGGGTTAGACAGAAATGAGCAGTTCTTC
CASSRQIRGLDRNEQFF
>TRBJ1-4|TRBV7-8|TRBD1|once
TGTGCCAGCAGCCCACGTAGGACAGGGGGGAGAGGGGAAAAACTGTTTTTT
CASSPRRTGGRGEKLFF
>TRBJ1-1|TRBV19|TRBD1|-
TGTGCCAGTAGTATAGGCAGACAGGGGAACACTGAAGCTTTCTTT
CASSIGRQGNTEAFF
>TRBJ1-1|TRBV3-1/TRBV3-2|-|-
TGTGCCAGCAGCCAAGTAAGGGGAACTGAAGCTTTCTTT
CASSQVRGTEAFF
>TRBJ2-7|TRBV7-2|-|-
TGTGCCAGCAGCTTAGCAGGAGGGGTAGAAGCCTACGAGCAGTACTTC
CASSLAGGVEAYEQYF
>TRBJ1-2|TRBV6-4|-|-
TGTGCCAGCAGTGACTTATCAGGGTCCGGCTACACCTTC
CASSDLSGSGYTF
>TRBJ2-3|TRBV7-8|-|-
TGTGCCAGCAGGTCGAAGGGTGGAGGACCTCCCGACACAGATACGCAGTATTTT
CASRSKGGGPPDTDTQYF
>TRBJ1-1|TRBV28|-|-
TGTGCCAGCAGTCCACCCCGACAGAGAACTAACACTGAAGCTTTCTTT
CASSPPRQRTNTEAFF
>TRBJ1-2|TRBV12-5|TRBD1|once
TGTGCTAGTGGTATTACGGAAGGACAGGGACGAATCTATGGCTACACCTTC
CASGITEGQGRIYGYTF
>TRBJ2-1|TRBV5-1|TRBD2|-
TGCGCCAGCAGCCGAGTGAACTGGACTAGCGGGAGGCAGGCAAATGAGCAGTTCTTC
CASSRVNWTSGRQANEQFF
>TRBJ1-6|TRBV6-5|-|-
TGTGCCACAAGACAGAATTCACCCCTCCACTTT
CATRQNSPLHF
>TRBJ1-5|TRBV13|-|-
TGTGCCAGCAGCGTGGCAGGGCAGCCCCAGCATTTT
CASSVAGQPQHF
>TRBJ2-3|TRBV7-2|TRBD2|-
TGTGCCAGCAGCACCAGGACTAGCGGGGGACCAGATACGCAGTATTTT
CASSTRTSGGPDTQYF
>TRBJ1-2|TRBV6-5|TRBD1|-
TGTGCCAGCAGGCCTACAGGGGCCCTTGGTGGCTACACCTTC
CASRPTGALGGYTF
>TRBJ2-3|TRBV7-2|TRBD2|-
TGTGCCAGCAGCTTAGGGGCCTTAGCGGGAGGACAGGATACGCAGTATTTT
CASSLGALAGGQDTQYF
>TRBJ1-1|TRBV6-5|-|-
TGTGCCAGCAGTTACCGGGGTGCTGAAGCTTTCTTT
CASSYRGAEAFF
>TRBJ2-6|TRBV5-4|-|-
TGTGCCAGCAGCTCCAAATCGGACACCGCCTCTGGGGCCAACGTCCTGACTTTC
CASSSKSDTASGANVLTF
>TRBJ2-1|TRBV21-1|-|-
TGTGCCAGCAGCAAAGTAGGAAGGACGGTAGCGCCTTACAATGAGCAGTTCTTC
CASSKVGRTVAPYNEQFF
>TRBJ2-7|TRBV30|TRBD2|few
TGTGCCTGGAGTTTAGCGGGGGGTAACGAGCAGTACTTC
CAWSLAGGNEQYF
>TRBJ2-1|TRBV24-1|-|-
TGTGCCACCAGTGCTTTTGTACTCGGCAATGAGCAGTTCTTC
CATSAFVLGNEQFF
>TRBJ1-1|TRBV7-2|-|-
TGTGCCAGCAGTCAGGACAGCTACACTGAAGCTTTCTTT
CASSQDSYTEAFF
>TRBJ1-5|TRBV21-1|-|-
TGTGCCAGCAGCAAGGCTGGTAGCAATCAGCCCCAGCATTTT
CASSKAGSNQPQHF
>TRBJ1-1|TRBV6-1|-|-
TGTGCCAGCAGTGAAGGGGGCCACATCACTGAAGCTTTCTTT
CASSEGGHITEAFF
>TRBJ1-2|TRBV11-3|TRBD1|-
TGTGCCAGCAGCCCAGGGGGTCACTATGGCTACACCTTC
CASSPGGHYGYTF
>TRBJ1-2|TRBV4-2|-|-
TGTGCCAGCAGCCAAGAAAAGGACAACGGCTATGGCTACACCTTC
CASSQEKDNGYGYTF
>TRBJ1-1|TRBV12-3/TRBV12-4|-|-
TGTGCCAGCAGTACCCCCTATGAAGCTTTCTTT
CASSTPYEAFF
>TRBJ1-2|TRBV14|-|few
TGTGCCAGCAGCCAAGTCCGGGGGGATGGCTACACCTTC
CASSQVRGDGYTF
>TRBJ1-1|TRBV2|-|-
TGTGCCAGCAGGGGAGGACGGTTGAACACTGAAGCTTTCTTT
CASRGGRLNTEAFF
>TRBJ2-7|TRBV9|TRBD2|once
TGTGCCAGCGCGGGACTAGCGAGCTACGAGCAGTACTTC
CASAGLASYEQYF
>TRBJ1-1|TRBV29-1|-|-
TGCAGCGCCCCTGGGGGGGGCCCTGAAGCTTTCTTT
CSAPGGGPEAFF
>TRBJ1-5|TRBV7-2|-|-
TGTGCCAGCAGCTTATCACAGAGCCGCAATCAGCCCCAGCATTTT
CASSLSQSRNQPQHF
>TRBJ1-1|TRBV10-1|TRBD1|-
TGCGCCAGCAGTGAGTCGCCGGACAGGGGCCTTAGTTCGAACACTGAAGCTTTCTTT
CASSESPDRGLSSNTEAFF
>TRBJ1-1|TRBV30|-|-
TGTGCCTGGAGTGAACTACCAATTGAAGCTTTCTTT
CAWSELPIEAFF
>TRBJ2-7|TRBV7-9|-|-
TGTGCCAGCATCCCTGCGGCAGGGTCATCCCACGAGCAGTACTTC
CASIPAAGSSHEQYF
>TRBJ1-3|TRBV7-2|-|-
TGTGCCAGCAGCATCCGGACCGGGAGGGGAAACACCATATATTTT
CASSIRTGRGNTIYF
>TRBJ1-1|TRBV27|TRBD1|-
TGTGCCAGCAGGGTAGACAGGGGGGCGACTGAAGCTTTCTTT
CASRVDRGATEAFF
>TRBJ2-1|TRBV18|TRBD2|few
TGTGCCAGCTCACCGGGACTAGCGGGACGCAATGAGCAGTTCTTC
CASSPGLAGRNEQFF
>TRBJ2-2|TRBV29-1|TRBD2|-
TGCAGCGTTGTAGCGGGAAACACCGGGGAGCTGTTTTTT
CSVVAGNTGELFF
>TRBJ2-1|TRBV19|TRBD1|-
TGTGCCAGTAGCCGGGACAGGGGGGCCAATGAGCAGTTCTTC
CASSRDRGANEQFF